This note documents a single T cell receptor beta chain sequence. Its antigen remains unknown. This sample stems from a study of identical twins. Findings and caveats of the study: Model-predicted out-of-frame TCR alpha sharing fell below observed values in monozygotic twins. In cord blood, abundant beta clonotypes had fewer insertions; memory showed no trend.

TCRdb redid the calling of the 5' RACE reads with MiXCR, one entry per CDR3 protein. The sample records around 1.7 million distinct CDR3 sequences, less than 35% being singletons. Only healthy Caucasians were included as donors. Material: cord blood. This sequence was found in a newborn girl in good health.

The CDR3 bases are TGTGCCAGCAGCCCTAACAAGCGGGGGACCTACACAGATACGCAGTATTTT. Its protein is CASSPNKRGTYTDTQYF. The chain combines TRBV7-6 with TRBJ2-3; TRBD2 aligns across 8 bases. CDR1 and CDR2 from the germline V gene are SGHVS and FNYEAQ. The V gene end was trimmed by 5 bases and the J gene end by 2 bases; junction bases not matched to a gene: 12. CDR3 length equals 17 residues.